Here is one T cell receptor beta chain with its context. This sample includes further DNA sequences coding for the same CDR3. In the original analysis: Amplification with reference gene primers provided the estimates of nucleated cell counts. The repertoire was sequenced with immunoSEQ multiplex PCR; TCRdb's copy has only in-frame clones and lacks some. V and J calls plus clone size are reproduced from that table; the DNA served to infer D and trimming. The sample lists roughly 250,000 clones, 65% to 90% occurring once. This CDR3 has 13 amino acids. Trimming stripped 7 bases from V and 2 bases from J, with 11 bases between. Germline V gives CDR1 SNHLY, CDR2 FYNNEI. The data were obtained in a study of blood T cell repertoires in COVID-19.

Sequenced sample: peripheral blood. The rearrangement joins TRBV2 to TRBJ1-1; D call uncertain. The TCR sequence derives from a woman aged 80 or over with active or convalescent COVID-19. The CDR3 DNA reads as TGTGCCAGCACCCTCGGAGTTAACACTGAAGCTTTCTTT. This translates into CASTLGVNTEAFF.